Each of the 28 T cell receptor beta chains below was sequenced from the same sample in a study of blood T cell repertoires in COVID-19. Profiling relied on immunoSEQ multiplex PCR, and the TCRdb table lists in-frame clones only, not all of them. The sample lists roughly 180,000 clones; 87% were seen once. What was sequenced was PBMCs or T cells enriched from blood (not recorded which). The receptors originated from a woman in her 30s who had recovered from COVID-19.

This chain uses TRBV11-3 with TRBJ2-7; TRBD1 matches at 7 bases. V lost 0 bases to trimming and J lost 5 bases; unmatched junction nucleotides: 7. Germline CDR1 is SGHNT and CDR2 is YENEEA. CDR3 length: 15 amino acids. CDR3 nucleotide sequence: TGTGCCAGCAGCTTAGACCCAGAACAGGGGAACGAGCAGTACTTC. This encodes CASSLDPEQGNEQYF. Based on the CDR3 plus reference TRBV11-3 and TRBJ2-7, the full variable domain is EAGVVQSPRYKIIEKKQPVAFWCNPISGHNTLYWYLQNLGQGPELLIRYENEEAVDDSQLPKDRFSAERLKGVDSTLKIQPAELGDSAVYLCASSLDPEQGNEQYFGPGTRLTVT.

V is TRBV27 and J is TRBJ1-6, with D unresolved. Germline assignment: CDR1 MNHEY and CDR2 SMNVEV (reference sequence). V shed 5 bases and J shed 8 bases, with 16 bases lying between them. CDR3 length: 15 residues. Written as DNA, the CDR3 is TGTGCCAGCAGTCTCCCCCGGGGATTTGATTCACCCCTCCACTTT. Its translation: CASSLPRGFDSPLHF.

DNA of the CDR3: TGTGCCAGCAGCTACATCTACGAGCAGTACTTC. Amino acids: CASSYIYEQYF. The V and J genes are TRBV11-3 and TRBJ2-7; D gene uncertain. The CDR3 covers 11 residues. Trimming removed 4 bases from V and 3 bases from J, with 4 bases in between. Germline-derived CDR1 and CDR2 are SGHNT and YENEEA.

The chain employs TRBV7-9 and TRBJ1-5, with 10 bases that match TRBD1. There are 15 residues in the CDR3. Germline values: CDR1 SEHNR, CDR2 FQNEAQ (reference sequence). V was pared by 4 bases and J by 6 bases, with 6 bases of the junction left unmatched. The CDR3 coding sequence is TGTGCCAGCAGCTCCGGGACAGGGGTTATTCAGCCCCAGCATTTT. Translating gives CASSSGTGVIQPQHF. Using reference TRBV7-9 and TRBJ1-5 for the parts outside the CDR3, the full variable domain is DTGVSQNPRHKITKRGQNVTFRCDPISEHNRLYWYRQTLGQGPEFLTYFQNEAQLEKSRLLSDRFSAERPKGSFSTLEIQRTEQGDSAMYLCASSSGTGVIQPQHFGDGTRLSIL.

The gene calls are TRBV7-2 and TRBJ2-2; 15 bases are shared with TRBD2. Germline CDR1 SGHTA, CDR2 FQGNSA. Unmatched junction bases numbered 5, after V lost 6 bases and J lost 6 bases. The CDR3 runs 16 residues. DNA of the CDR3: TGTGCCAGCAGGGGACTAGCGGGAGGAGGAGCCGGGGAGCTGTTTTTT. It is translated as CASRGLAGGGAGELFF.

The chain is built from TRBV15 and TRBJ2-3; D remains ambiguous. V lost 3 bases, J lost 0 bases, and 7 bases lay in between. Germline CDR1 LNHNV, CDR2 YYDKDF (reference sequence). The CDR3 runs 14 residues. Here the CDR3 reads CATSRASSTDTQYF. CDR3 in DNA: TGTGCCACCAGCAGGGCTTCGAGCACAGATACGCAGTATTTT. Using reference TRBV15 and TRBJ2-3 for the parts outside the CDR3, the full variable domain is DAMVIQNPRYQVTQFGKPVTLSCSQTLNHNVMYWYQQKSSQAPKLLFHYYDKDFNNEADTPDNFQSRRPNTSFCFLDIRSPGLGDTAMYLCATSRASSTDTQYFGPGTRLTVL.

The chain uses TRBV9 and TRBJ1-3, with 7 bases matching TRBD1. V gave up 0 bases and J gave up 0 bases; unmatched junction bases: 9. This CDR3 has 18 amino acids. Germline CDR1 and CDR2: SGDLS and YYNGEE. The CDR3 DNA is TGTGCCAGCAGCGTAGGTCCCGGGACAGCCACCTCTGGAAACACCATATATTTT. Protein sequence: CASSVGPGTATSGNTIYF.

V is TRBV19 and J is TRBJ1-2, with 10 bases aligning to TRBD1. V shed 7 bases, J shed 7 bases, and the junction held 15 bases outside the gene matches. Germline loops: CDR1 LNHDA, CDR2 SQIVND (reference sequence). The CDR3 contains 16 residues. The CDR3 bases are TGTGCCAGTATCGATCATAGCCGGGACAGGGGTCCTGGCTACACCTTC. Its translation: CASIDHSRDRGPGYTF.

The gene calls are TRBV2 and TRBJ1-2; the D is unclear. In germline, CDR1 is SNHLY, CDR2 FYNNEI. This CDR3 has 16 residues. With 3 bases removed from V and 4 bases from J, the gap between germline ends came to 18 bases. CDR3 region: CASSDFGGQRVYGYTF. The CDR3 nucleotides are TGTGCCAGCAGTGATTTTGGTGGGCAGCGGGTCTATGGCTACACCTTC.

This chain joins TRBV7-3 and TRBJ2-3; 7 bases agree with TRBD1. CDR3 size: 15 residues. J was trimmed by 2 bases and V by 7 bases; bases with no gene match: 9. CDR1 SGHTA and CDR2 FQGTGA come from the germline V gene. CDR3 coding DNA: TGTGCCAGCACCCTAAGGGGACAGCACACAGATACGCAGTATTTT. This encodes CASTLRGQHTDTQYF.

The chain has TRBV7-3 and TRBJ1-2, with D possibly being TRBD1 (5 bases). The germline gives CDR1 SGHTA, CDR2 FQGTGA. The CDR3 totals 13 residues. With 4 bases removed from V and 4 bases from J, the gap between germline ends came to 10 bases. The CDR3 DNA sequence: TGTGCCAGCAGCTCACAGGTTGGCTATGGCTACACCTTC. It codes for CASSSQVGYGYTF.

This chain links TRBV4-1 with TRBJ1-5; 7 bases line up with TRBD1. Trimming took 2 bases from V and 4 from J; bases not matched to a gene: 5. The CDR3 extends over 15 amino acids. CDR1 and CDR2 (germline): MGHRA, YSYEKL. CDR3 sequence (DNA): TGCGCCAGCAGCCAATCAGGGGGTAGGAATCAGCCCCAGCATTTT. This codes for CASSQSGGRNQPQHF.

The chain has TRBV30 and TRBJ2-2; 9 nucleotides agree with TRBD2. Germline-derived CDR1 and CDR2 are GTSNPN and SVGIG (reference sequence). This CDR3 contains 15 residues. The J segment lost 6 bases and the V segment lost 0 bases, leaving 5 bases of the junction unmatched. The DNA for the CDR3 is TGTGCCTGGAGTGTTCGTAGCGGGAGTTCCGGGGAGCTGTTTTTT. Amino acid sequence: CAWSVRSGSSGELFF. Together with reference TRBV30 and TRBJ2-2, the CDR3 gives the full variable domain: SQTIHQWPATLVQPVGSPLSLECTVEGTSNPNLYWYRQAAGRGLQLLFYSVGIGQISSEVPQNLSASRPQDRQFILSSKKLLLSDSGFYLCAWSVRSGSSGELFFGEGSRLTVL.

V gene TRBV18 combines with J gene TRBJ1-5; 7 positions agree with TRBD1. The junction had 8 bases not matched to a gene; V was cut back by 3 bases and J by 6 bases. The CDR3 length is 15 residues. Germline V gives CDR1 KGHSH, CDR2 LQKENI. CDR3 in DNA: TGTGCCAGCTCACCGAACGGGCAGGGGGGTCAGCCCCAGCATTTT. It yields the protein CASSPNGQGGQPQHF.

J is TRBJ1-6 and V is TRBV3-1 (or the pseudogene TRBV3-2); TRBD1 matches 9 bases. Trimming took 4 bases from V and 6 from J; bases not matched to a gene: 4. Germline V gene data show CDR1 as LGHDT and CDR2 as YNNKEL (reference sequence). The CDR3 covers 15 residues. CDR3 loop: CASSPGQGINSPLHF. The CDR3 region has the DNA TGTGCCAGCAGCCCGGGACAGGGAATTAATTCACCCCTCCACTTT.

V gene TRBV7-8 combines with J gene TRBJ1-4; the D gene is possibly TRBD1 (6 bases). From germline, CDR1 is SGHVS and CDR2 FQNEAQ. CDR3 length: 15 residues. Between the trimmed V and J ends, which lost 7 bases and 6 bases, there was a span of 18 bases. The chain's CDR3 is CASKISGGAHEKLFF. DNA for the CDR3: TGTGCCAGCAAAATCAGTGGGGGCGCTCATGAAAAACTGTTTTTT. Full variable domain (rest looked up from reference TRBV7-8 and TRBJ1-4): GAGVSQSPRYKVAKRGQDVALRCDPISGHVSLFWYQQALGQGPEFLTYFQNEAQLDKSGLPSDRFFAERPEGSVSTLKIQRTQQEDSAVYLCASKISGGAHEKLFFGSGTQLSVL.

The chain links TRBV5-1 to TRBJ2-1; 9 bases agree with TRBD2. CDR3 length: 16 residues. Germline V gene sequence: CDR1 SGHRS, CDR2 YFSETQ. The J segment lost 4 bases and the V segment lost 0 bases, leaving 5 bases of the junction unmatched. CDR3 residues: CASSLEAGGPYNEQFF. CDR3 nucleotide sequence: TGCGCCAGCAGCTTGGAGGCGGGGGGGCCTTACAATGAGCAGTTCTTC.

V usage is TRBV6-1 and J usage is TRBJ2-7; D is unresolved. CDR1 and CDR2 (germline): MNHNS, SASEGT. This CDR3 is built from 11 residues. V was trimmed by 6 bases and J by 4 bases, leaving 7 bases between them. CDR3 sequence (DNA): TGTGCCAGCAGCCTCCGGTACGAGCAGTACTTC. This codes for CASSLRYEQYF.

V usage is TRBV30 and J usage is TRBJ1-2; TRBD1 matches at 7 bases. The CDR3 contains 12 residues. The trim removed 3 bases at V and 8 bases at J, leaving 6 bases unmatched. In germline, CDR1 is GTSNPN, CDR2 SVGIG (reference sequence). The chain's CDR3 is CAWSGQDGGYTF. The CDR3 DNA sequence: TGTGCCTGGAGCGGACAGGACGGCGGCTACACCTTC.

This chain uses TRBV11-3 with TRBJ2-6; maybe TRBD2 (5 bases). The CDR3 has 17 residues. Germline V gene sequence: CDR1 SGHNT, CDR2 YENEEA. The V and J ends lost 1 base and 0 bases respectively, with 10 bases between them. The CDR3 nucleotides read TGTGCCAGCAGCTTAGTCTCCGGGAACTCTGGGGCCAACGTCCTGACTTTC. This encodes CASSLVSGNSGANVLTF.

The chain links TRBV19 to TRBJ1-6, with 8 bases matching TRBD1. This CDR3 comprises 14 residues. V gave up 6 bases and J gave up 10 bases; unmatched junction bases: 8. Germline-derived CDR1 and CDR2 are LNHDA and SQIVND (reference sequence). CDR3 amino acids: CASSRGTGGSPLHF. The CDR3 DNA reads TGTGCCAGTAGCCGGGGGACAGGTGGCTCACCCCTCCACTTT.

The V and J genes are TRBV13 and TRBJ2-1; 8 nucleotides line up with TRBD2. Trimming at V came to 5 bases and at J to 7 bases, leaving 13 bases not matched to a gene. CDR1 PRHDT and CDR2 FYEKMQ come from the germline V gene (reference sequence). This CDR3 comprises 16 residues. The CDR3 region is CASSAPSAGGLNEQFF. The CDR3, as DNA: TGTGCCAGCAGCGCCCCGAGTGCGGGGGGTCTAAATGAGCAGTTCTTC.

This chain connects TRBV6-5 to TRBJ1-4; D may be TRBD1 (5 bases). Trimming pared 10 bases from V and 4 bases from J, leaving 10 bases between. This CDR3 is 12 amino acids long. Germline V gene sequence: CDR1 MNHEY, CDR2 SVGAGI. For the CDR3, the DNA is TGTGCCACCCGGGGGGATAATGAAAAACTGTTTTTT. It is translated as CATRGDNEKLFF.

This clone was seen a few times. The chain has TRBV19 and TRBJ1-5; the D is unclear. This CDR3 comprises 13 residues. V lost 1 base, J lost 6 bases, and 7 bases lay in between. Germline lookup yields CDR1 LNHDA and CDR2 SQIVND (reference sequence). The chain's CDR3 is CASSIVGSQPQHF. CDR3 nucleotide sequence: TGTGCCAGTAGTATAGTAGGGAGTCAGCCCCAGCATTTT. The complete variable domain, with remaining parts taken from reference TRBV19 and TRBJ1-5, reads DGGITQSPKYLFRKEGQNVTLSCEQNLNHDAMYWYRQDPGQGLRLIYYSQIVNDFQKGDIAEGYSVSREKKESFPLTVTSAQKNPTAFYLCASSIVGSQPQHFGDGTRLSIL.

The rearrangement links TRBV6-5 to TRBJ1-6; TRBD1 agrees at 9 bases. V shed 6 bases and J 9 bases; nucleotides not matched to a gene: 6. The V gene's germline CDR1 is MNHEY and CDR2 SVGAGI. This CDR3 has 14 amino acids. The CDR3 region is CASRRGQGGSPLHF. CDR3 nucleotide sequence: TGTGCCAGCAGACGGGGACAGGGAGGTTCACCCCTCCACTTT.

This clone was found once. The genes are TRBV19 and TRBJ2-7, with 8 positions matching TRBD1. The germline gives CDR1 LNHDA, CDR2 SQIVND (reference sequence). Germline trimming cut 1 base from V and 4 bases from J; bases unmatched to any gene: 6. This CDR3 spans 15 amino acids. This CDR3 is CASSIATGERYEQYF. CDR3 DNA: TGTGCCAGTAGTATAGCGACAGGGGAAAGGTACGAGCAGTACTTC.

The CDR3 coding sequence is TGCGCCAGCAGAGAGGGTAGTTCACCCCTCCACTTT. The encoded protein is CASREGSSPLHF. The rearrangement joins TRBV5-1 to TRBJ1-6; D not resolved. CDR1 and CDR2 (germline): SGHRS, YFSETQ. The CDR3 consists of 12 residues. V dropped 5 bases and J dropped 9 bases, with 9 bases sitting between them.

V and J are TRBV2 and TRBJ2-2; 9 bases agree with TRBD2. Germline V gene sequence: CDR1 SNHLY, CDR2 FYNNEI. There are 15 residues in the CDR3. The ends lost 6 bases at V and 2 bases at J; junction bases unmatched: 4. CDR3 DNA: TGTGCCAGCAGGCGGGGGGGCGGTAACACCGGGGAGCTGTTTTTT. Amino acid sequence: CASRRGGGNTGELFF.